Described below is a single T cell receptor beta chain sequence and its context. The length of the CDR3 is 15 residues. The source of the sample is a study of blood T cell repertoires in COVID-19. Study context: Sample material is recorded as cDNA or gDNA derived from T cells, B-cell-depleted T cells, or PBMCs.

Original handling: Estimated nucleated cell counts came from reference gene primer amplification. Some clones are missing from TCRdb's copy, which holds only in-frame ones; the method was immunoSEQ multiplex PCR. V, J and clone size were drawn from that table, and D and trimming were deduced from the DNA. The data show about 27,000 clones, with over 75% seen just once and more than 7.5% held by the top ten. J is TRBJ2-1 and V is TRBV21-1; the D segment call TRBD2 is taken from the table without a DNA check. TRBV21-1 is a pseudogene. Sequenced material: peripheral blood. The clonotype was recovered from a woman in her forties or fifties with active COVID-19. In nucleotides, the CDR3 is TGTGCCAGCAACATTACTAGCGGGGCTAACAATGAGCAGTTCTTC. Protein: CASNITSGANNEQFF.